These 20 T cell receptor beta chains were sequenced from one sample in a study of OX40 agonist ivuxolimab in advanced cancers. Clones were read by immunoSEQ multiplex PCR, and TCRdb kept only the in-frame ones, dropping some. Altogether 70,000 or so clones are present, over 75% being singletons, with the ten largest covering about 6.3%. The specimen was CD4+ or CD8+ T cells sorted from blood, collected in a trial of the OX40 agonist ivuxolimab. These receptors originate from an adult with an advanced solid tumor such as melanoma, head and neck, liver or kidney cancer.

The chain employs TRBV11-1 and TRBJ2-3; 8 bases are a match to TRBD1. J lost 1 base, V lost 5 bases, and 8 bases had no gene match. In germline, CDR1 is SGHAT, CDR2 FQDESV (reference sequence). The CDR3 loop spans 16 amino acids. The CDR3 spells CASSLTGAARTDTQYF. Written as DNA, the CDR3 is TGTGCCAGCAGCCTGACAGGGGCCGCCCGCACAGATACGCAGTATTTT.

This clone has a handful of counts. V and J are TRBV29-1 and TRBJ2-7, with D possibly being TRBD1 (6 bases). Trimming took off 7 bases at V and 3 bases at J, with 22 bases between the two ends. The CDR3 is made up of 15 amino acids. Germline CDR1 and CDR2: SQVTM and ANQGSEA. Here the CDR3 reads CSAWLTGRTGYEQYF. Written as DNA, the CDR3 is TGCAGCGCCTGGCTGACAGGCCGGACGGGCTACGAGCAGTACTTC.

The V and J genes are TRBV5-6 and TRBJ2-7; 7 positions match TRBD2. The length of the CDR3 is 16 residues. Unmatched junction bases numbered 8, after V lost 1 base and J lost 1 base. Germline V gives CDR1 SGHDT, CDR2 YYEEEE. CDR3 in amino acids: CASSLLRDGGSYEQYF. CDR3 sequence (DNA): TGTGCCAGCAGCTTGTTGAGGGACGGGGGGTCCTACGAGCAGTACTTC.

The V call is TRBV9, the J call TRBJ2-7, with 7 bases fitting TRBD1. The CDR3 runs 14 residues. J was trimmed by 3 bases and V by 2 bases; bases with no gene match: 5. Germline V gives CDR1 SGDLS, CDR2 YYNGEE. CDR3 amino acids: CASSVRQGGYEQYF. Here the CDR3 DNA reads TGTGCCAGCAGCGTCAGACAGGGCGGCTACGAGCAGTACTTC.

V is TRBV5-8 and J is TRBJ1-5; the D gene is possibly TRBD1 (6 bases). Germline values: CDR1 SGHTS, CDR2 YDEGEE. CDR3 size: 14 residues. With 2 bases removed from V and 4 bases from J, the gap between germline ends came to 10 bases. This chain's CDR3 is CASSFGQNNQPQHF. The CDR3 coding sequence is TGTGCCAGCAGCTTCGGACAGAATAATCAGCCCCAGCATTTT. The whole variable domain, remainder taken from reference TRBV5-8 and TRBJ1-5, is EAGVTQSPTHLIKTRGQQATLRCSPISGHTSVYWYQQALGLGLQFLLWYDEGEERNRGNFPPRFSGRQFPNYSSELNVNALELEDSALYLCASSFGQNNQPQHFGDGTRLSIL.

V and J are TRBV11-3 and TRBJ2-5; D remains ambiguous. The CDR3 length is 12 residues. The V and J ends lost 6 bases and 4 bases respectively, with 9 bases between them. Germline-derived CDR1 and CDR2 are SGHNT and YENEEA. The CDR3 loop reads CASRLRTETQYF. CDR3 nucleotide sequence: TGTGCCAGCAGATTAAGGACAGAGACCCAGTACTTC.

The rearrangement uses TRBV5-1 and TRBJ1-2; possible D gene TRBD1, 6 bases. Trimming took off 4 bases at V and 4 bases at J, with 17 bases between the two ends. The CDR3 contains 15 residues. Germline assignment: CDR1 SGHRS and CDR2 YFSETQ. Written as DNA, the CDR3 is TGCGCCAGCAGCCCCCAACAGGGTGGTATCTATGGCTACACCTTC. Amino acid sequence: CASSPQQGGIYGYTF. Combining the CDR3 with reference TRBV5-1 and TRBJ1-2 gives the whole variable domain KAGVTQTPRYLIKTRGQQVTLSCSPISGHRSVSWYQQTPGQGLQFLFEYFSETQRNKGNFPGRFSGRQFSNSRSEMNVSTLELGDSALYLCASSPQQGGIYGYTFGSGTRLTVV.

The genes are TRBV6-6 and TRBJ2-7; 9 bases align to TRBD1. Germline V lookup: CDR1 MNHNY, CDR2 SVGAGI (reference sequence). V was clipped by 5 bases and J by 9 bases; unmatched bases: 14. The CDR3 contains 15 residues. The CDR3 here is CASSSPGTGHEGQYF. DNA for the CDR3: TGTGCCAGCAGTAGTCCCGGGACAGGGCACGAGGGGCAGTACTTC.

The V gene is TRBV5-1, the J gene TRBJ2-7; no firm D call. Between the trimmed V and J ends, which lost 0 bases and 7 bases, there was a span of 11 bases. The CDR3 is 13 amino acids. Germline CDR1 and CDR2: SGHRS and YFSETQ. The CDR3 region is CASSLGEAWEQYF. As DNA, the CDR3 is TGCGCCAGCAGCTTGGGAGAGGCCTGGGAGCAGTACTTC.

This chain connects TRBV9 to TRBJ2-7; D is possibly TRBD1 (5 bases). The CDR3 is 15 amino acids. Germline CDR1 is SGDLS and CDR2 is YYNGEE. The ends were cut back, 0 bases at V and 3 bases at J, with 13 bases in the middle. The CDR3 sequence: CASSVEAGLIYEQYF. CDR3 sequence (DNA): TGTGCCAGCAGCGTAGAGGCAGGGTTGATCTACGAGCAGTACTTC.

CDR3 loop: CASSAPGNNEQFF. The CDR3 nucleotides are TGTGCCAGCAGCGCCCCGGGAAACAATGAGCAGTTCTTC. This chain connects TRBV9 to TRBJ2-1; maybe TRBD2 (5 bases). Looked up from germline, CDR1 is SGDLS and CDR2 is YYNGEE. CDR3 length: 13 residues. Trimming removed 3 bases from V and 5 bases from J, with 9 bases in between.

In its sample, this clone was seen a few times. CDR3 nucleotide sequence: TGTGCCATCAGTGAGAGGGACAGGAAAGAATCACCCCTCCACTTT. It specifies CAISERDRKESPLHF. The chain is built from TRBV10-3 and TRBJ1-6; 8 bases line up with TRBD1. The V gene end was trimmed by 2 bases and the J gene end by 10 bases; junction bases not matched to a gene: 7. This CDR3 has 15 residues. Per the germline V gene, CDR1 is ENHRY and CDR2 is SYGVKD.

The V gene is TRBV13, the J gene TRBJ2-2; 7 positions match TRBD2. V gave up 5 bases and J gave up 2 bases; unmatched junction bases: 5. The V gene's germline CDR1 is PRHDT and CDR2 FYEKMQ (reference sequence). CDR3 length equals 15 residues. CDR3 DNA sequence: TGTGCCAGCAGCCGCGGGAGAGCCAACACCGGGGAGCTGTTTTTT. Translation: CASSRGRANTGELFF.

This clone was seen just once. V and J are TRBV7-9 and TRBJ1-6; 10 bases agree with TRBD1. This CDR3 spans 15 amino acids. The J segment lost 10 bases and the V segment lost 2 bases, leaving 5 bases of the junction unmatched. Germline CDR1 reads SEHNR; CDR2 reads FQNEAQ (reference sequence). The CDR3 region has the DNA TGTGCCAGCAGCTTAACCGGGACAGGGGAGTCACCCCTCCACTTT. This encodes CASSLTGTGESPLHF.

The chain is built from TRBV5-1 and TRBJ2-3, with 13 bases fitting TRBD2. The CDR3 is 18 amino acids. Germline lookup yields CDR1 SGHRS and CDR2 YFSETQ. The trim removed 3 bases at V and 0 bases at J, leaving 7 bases unmatched. CDR3 amino acids: CASSYRLAGGSSTDTQYF. The CDR3 bases are TGCGCCAGCAGCTATAGACTAGCGGGAGGTTCTAGCACAGATACGCAGTATTTT.

This clone was found once. This rearrangement joins TRBV7-3 to TRBJ1-1, with a possible D match to TRBD1 (6 bases). V was pared by 4 bases and J by 4 bases, with 22 bases between. The germline CDR1 and CDR2 sequences are SGHTA and FQGTGA. The CDR3 length is 17 residues. In DNA, the CDR3 is TGTGCCAGCAGCTCTCCAGGGGCTATGGGATTGGGCACTGAAGCTTTCTTT. Translation: CASSSPGAMGLGTEAFF.

The chain is built from TRBV21-1 and TRBJ2-5; TRBD1 is the table's D call, not checked against the DNA. TRBV21-1 is shown as a pseudogene. CDR3 size: 16 residues. This CDR3 reads CASSDRGQGRRETQYF. The CDR3 bases are TGTGCCAGCAGTGACCGGGGCCAGGGGCGGCGGGAGACCCAGTACTTC.

This chain links TRBV4-3 with TRBJ2-4, with no clear D. CDR1 is LGHNA and CDR2 is YSLEER in the germline V gene. CDR3 length: 16 amino acids. The V end was cut by 1 base, the J end by 0 bases, with 10 bases between. The CDR3 DNA sequence: TGCGCCAGCAGCCAAGGCTACAGTTTAGCCAAAAACATTCAGTACTTC. Translated, it gives CASSQGYSLAKNIQYF.

V is TRBV6-1 and J is TRBJ2-7, with D possibly being TRBD1 (6 bases). V was pared by 4 bases and J by 9 bases, with 19 bases between. Germline CDR1 MNHNS, CDR2 SASEGT. This CDR3 contains 14 residues. The CDR3, as DNA: TGTGCCAGCAGTGCCGTAACAGGGCGTATAGGGCAGTACTTC. It encodes CASSAVTGRIGQYF.

V usage is TRBV7-3 and J usage is TRBJ2-3; TRBD2 matches at 7 bases. This CDR3 is built from 15 residues. The germline V gene has CDR1 SGHTA and CDR2 FQGTGA. The ends lost 5 bases at V and 5 bases at J; junction bases unmatched: 10. CDR3 sequence: CASSSGNVGIDTQYF. The DNA of the CDR3 is TGTGCCAGCAGCAGCGGGAACGTAGGTATAGATACGCAGTATTTT.